This section outlines one T cell receptor beta chain sequence together with its context. The data were taken from a study of shared clonotypes between healthy human individuals. Here immunoSEQ multiplex PCR was the method, and the copy in TCRdb shows in-frame clones only, minus some. The data hold around 510,000 clones, with around 78% observed a single time. The V segment lost 2 bases and the J segment 7 bases; nucleotides outside the gene matches: 2. The CDR3 totals 14 residues. Germline CDR1 is SGHRS and CDR2 is YFSETQ. This rearrangement joins TRBV5-1 to TRBJ2-7; 14 positions match TRBD2. This clonotype was obtained from a middle-aged woman in good health. Some clones in this sample may be carry-over from other donors' samples. Sequenced sample: PBMCs. CDR3: CASSFGTSGREQYF. The CDR3 coding sequence is TGCGCCAGCAGCTTCGGGACTAGCGGGAGAGAGCAGTACTTC.